Below are 19 T cell receptor beta chains sequenced from a single sample in a study of early T cells in non-severe SARS-CoV-2 infection. TCRdb called the 5' RACE reads again in MiXCR, with one record for every CDR3 protein. The sample lists around 70,000 distinct CDR3 sequences, 12% occurring once. The sequenced sample was whole blood. These receptors were obtained from an adult who was a healthcare worker with PCR-confirmed SARS-CoV-2 infection or an uninfected control (not recorded which).

This clonotype showed up many times. The chain links TRBV7-6 to TRBJ2-1; D is undetermined. The CDR3 loop spans 14 amino acids. In germline, CDR1 is SGHVS, CDR2 FNYEAQ. Trimming pared 4 bases from V and 0 bases from J, leaving 7 bases between. The CDR3 bases are TGTGCCAGCAGCTGGCGAAGCTCCTACAATGAGCAGTTCTTC. It specifies CASSWRSSYNEQFF. Complete variable domain (other parts from reference TRBV7-6 and TRBJ2-1): GAGVSQSPRYKVTKRGQDVALRCDPISGHVSLYWYRQALGQGPEFLTYFNYEAQQDKSGLPNDRFSAERPEGSISTLTIQRTEQRDSAMYRCASSWRSSYNEQFFGPGTRLTVL.

This clonotype was counted at least ten times. V is TRBV6-1 and J is TRBJ1-1, with D perhaps matching TRBD1 (5 bases). The CDR3 consists of 14 residues. Trimming shortened V by 8 bases and J by 5 bases, and 18 bases separated the two germline ends. Germline lookup yields CDR1 MNHNS and CDR2 SASEGT. The CDR3 coding sequence is TGTGCCAGCCGTTTTTCGGCAGGGAATACTGAAGCTTTCTTT. As protein: CASRFSAGNTEAFF.

V usage is TRBV14 and J usage is TRBJ2-6, with D maybe TRBD2 (5 bases). Germline V gene data show CDR1 as SGHDN and CDR2 as FVKESK. Trimming left V 4 bases short and J 2 bases short, with 12 bases between. The CDR3 has 16 residues. CDR3 nucleotide sequence: TGTGCCAGCAGCCCCCAGGTTAGCGCTGGGGCCAACGTCCTGACTTTC. Protein product: CASSPQVSAGANVLTF. The whole variable domain, filled in from reference TRBV14 and TRBJ2-6, reads EAGVTQFPSHSVIEKGQTVTLRCDPISGHDNLYWYRRVMGKEIKFLLHFVKESKQDESGMPNNRFLAERTGGTYSTLKVQPAELEDSGVYFCASSPQVSAGANVLTFGAGSRLTVL.

The table lists this clonotype with many counts. The chain carries TRBV20-1 and TRBJ1-3; perhaps TRBD1 as D (6 bases). CDR1 is DFQATT, CDR2 SNEGSKA, per germline (reference sequence). Trimming pared 3 bases from V and 0 bases from J, leaving 9 bases between. CDR3 length: 14 residues. For the CDR3, the DNA is TGCAGTGCTAGCAAGACAGGCTCTGGAAACACCATATATTTT. As protein: CSASKTGSGNTIYF.

The V and J genes are TRBV5-1 and TRBJ1-1; no firm D call. CDR1 and CDR2 (germline): SGHRS, YFSETQ. Trimming took off 0 bases at V and 1 base at J, with 4 bases between the two ends. The CDR3 sequence is 13 residues long. The CDR3 is CASSLESNTEAFF. DNA of the CDR3: TGCGCCAGCAGCTTGGAGTCGAACACTGAAGCTTTCTTT. Looking up the rest from reference TRBV5-1 and TRBJ1-1 gives the full variable domain: KAGVTQTPRYLIKTRGQQVTLSCSPISGHRSVSWYQQTPGQGLQFLFEYFSETQRNKGNFPGRFSGRQFSNSRSEMNVSTLELGDSALYLCASSLESNTEAFFGQGTRLTVV.

In this sample, this clonotype turned up many times. The V gene is TRBV12-3 or TRBV12-4, the J gene TRBJ2-7; TRBD2 agrees at 7 bases. V shed 3 bases and J 4 bases; nucleotides not matched to a gene: 6. The CDR3 contains 14 residues. Here the CDR3 DNA reads TGTGCCAGCAGTTTCGCAGCGGGGAGGTACGAGCAGTACTTC. It encodes CASSFAAGRYEQYF.

The table lists this clonotype with many counts. The chain combines TRBV19 with TRBJ2-1; maybe TRBD1 (5 bases). V lost 5 bases and J lost 3, with 14 bases in between. CDR3 size: 15 residues. Germline V CDR1 and CDR2: LNHDA, SQIVND (reference sequence). CDR3 residues: CASSLNPDNYNEQFF. CDR3 coding DNA: TGTGCCAGTAGTCTGAACCCGGACAACTACAATGAGCAGTTCTTC.

There are many counts of this clonotype. The V call is TRBV20-1, the J call TRBJ2-7; 8 nucleotides align to TRBD2. From germline, CDR1 is DFQATT and CDR2 SNEGSKA (reference sequence). CDR3 size: 14 residues. The V and J ends lost 0 bases and 2 bases, in that order; junction bases with no gene match: 3. The CDR3 region has the DNA TGCAGTGCTAGAGACAAGCGGGAGCCCTACGAGCAGTACTTC. Amino acids: CSARDKREPYEQYF.

The rearrangement uses TRBV12-3 or TRBV12-4 and TRBJ2-7, with D perhaps TRBD1 (5 bases). V lost 4 bases, J lost 3 bases, and 13 bases lay in between. This CDR3 spans 14 amino acids. CDR3: CASSYQGINYEQYF. The CDR3 nucleotides are TGTGCCAGCAGTTATCAGGGAATCAACTACGAGCAGTACTTC.

This clonotype has a handful of counts. The V and J genes are TRBV10-3 and TRBJ2-3; D is perhaps TRBD2 (5 bases). Per germline, CDR1 ENHRY and CDR2 SYGVKD. The CDR3 extends over 14 amino acids. Trimming left V 1 base short and J 1 base short, with 6 bases between. This CDR3 reads CAISEFSGTDTQYF. CDR3 DNA sequence: TGTGCCATCAGTGAGTTTAGCGGCACAGATACGCAGTATTTT.

This clonotype was observed many times. This chain links TRBV29-1 with TRBJ2-1; 7 bases align to TRBD2. The ends lost 6 bases at V and 9 bases at J; junction bases unmatched: 8. The CDR3 is made up of 12 amino acids. CDR1 is SQVTM and CDR2 is ANQGSEA in the germline V gene. The CDR3, as DNA: TGCAGCGTCCCTAGCGGTACGCTTGAGCAGTTCTTC. Translated, it gives CSVPSGTLEQFF.

The chain is built from TRBV19 and TRBJ2-7; D perhaps matches TRBD2 (6 bases). The V and J ends lost 4 bases and 6 bases respectively, with 13 bases between them. Germline V CDR1 and CDR2: LNHDA, SQIVND (reference sequence). The CDR3 has 13 amino acids. The chain's CDR3 is CASSTQRGSEQYF. The CDR3 DNA sequence: TGTGCCAGTAGTACGCAACGGGGGTCCGAGCAGTACTTC.

The chain couples TRBV7-3 to TRBJ2-7; D possibly corresponds to TRBD1 (7 bases). V lost 3 bases and J 6 bases, leaving 9 bases between the germline ends. The germline V gene has CDR1 SGHTA and CDR2 FQGTGA. CDR3 size: 12 residues. For the CDR3, the DNA is TGTGCCAGCAGCTTCCAGGGGGGCGAGCAGTACTTC. Protein sequence: CASSFQGGEQYF.

Here the CDR3 reads CASSMGTSGTDTQYF. CDR3 DNA: TGTGCCAGCAGCATGGGCACTAGCGGCACAGATACGCAGTATTTT. The chain has TRBV7-3 and TRBJ2-3; 7 bases match TRBD2. The trim removed 5 bases at V and 1 base at J, leaving 6 bases unmatched. Germline lookup yields CDR1 SGHTA and CDR2 FQGTGA. The CDR3 sequence is 15 residues long.

There are a few counts of this clonotype. V usage is TRBV29-1 and J usage is TRBJ2-1; D uncertain. V was shortened by 2 bases and J by 4 bases, with 9 bases between the two germline ends. Germline loops: CDR1 SQVTM, CDR2 ANQGSEA. The CDR3 has 13 residues. This chain's CDR3 is CSVESGPYNEQFF. The DNA of the CDR3 is TGCAGCGTTGAAAGTGGTCCGTACAATGAGCAGTTCTTC.

This clonotype came up many times. This CDR3 is CASSQRTGEIDEQFF. Here the CDR3 DNA reads TGTGCCAGCAGCCAACGGACAGGGGAGATTGATGAGCAGTTCTTC. This sequence joins TRBV7-9 and TRBJ2-1, with 9 bases fitting TRBD1. The CDR3 has 15 amino acids. Germline CDR1 and CDR2: SEHNR and FQNEAQ (reference sequence). The V and J ends lost 5 bases and 8 bases, in that order; junction bases with no gene match: 10.

By proportion, this clonotype is large. The gene calls are TRBV5-1 and TRBJ2-7; no firm D call. Trimming shortened V by 5 bases and J by 0 bases, and 15 bases separated the two germline ends. This CDR3 comprises 15 residues. Germline V gives CDR1 SGHRS, CDR2 YFSETQ. CDR3 coding DNA: TGCGCCAGCAGACTCGGGTCCTACTCCTCCTACGAGCAGTACTTC. Amino acid sequence: CASRLGSYSSYEQYF.

The J gene is TRBJ1-4, the V gene TRBV7-9; D might be TRBD1 (5 bases). CDR1 is SEHNR and CDR2 is FQNEAQ in the germline V gene (reference sequence). The V and J ends lost 6 bases and 4 bases respectively, with 12 bases between them. CDR3 length: 14 residues. This chain's CDR3 is CASRLDSYNEKLFF. CDR3 nucleotide sequence: TGTGCCAGCAGACTTGACAGCTATAATGAAAAACTGTTTTTT.

J is TRBJ1-2 and V is TRBV2; possibly TRBD1 for D (6 bases). CDR3 length: 14 residues. The germline V and J ends were trimmed by 0 bases and 2 bases, with 7 bases remaining between them. The germline V gene has CDR1 SNHLY and CDR2 FYNNEI. CDR3 sequence reads: CASSEAGGNYGYTF. The CDR3, as DNA: TGTGCCAGCAGTGAAGCAGGGGGGAACTATGGCTACACCTTC.